Following are 15 T cell receptor beta chains from one sample sequenced in a study of blood T cell repertoires in COVID-19. This table comes from immunoSEQ multiplex PCR, and its TCRdb copy is limited to in-frame clones, with some not included. The repertoire holds approximately 210,000 clones, with around 82% as singletons. The sample comprised peripheral blood. These receptor sequences come from a man in his fifties with active or convalescent COVID-19.

This rearrangement joins TRBV9 to TRBJ2-2, with TRBD1 matching 10 bases. The V segment lost 4 bases and the J segment 5 bases; nucleotides outside the gene matches: 5. CDR1 and CDR2 (germline): SGDLS, YYNGEE. The CDR3 contains 15 residues. The CDR3 coding sequence is TGTGCCAGCAGCCCGACAGGGGGCGCAACCGGGGAGCTGTTTTTT. Translated: CASSPTGGATGELFF.

This clone was seen a single time. The chain is built from TRBV7-9 and TRBJ2-2; 9 nucleotides match TRBD1. Germline assignment: CDR1 SEHNR and CDR2 FQNEAQ (reference sequence). V dropped 0 bases and J dropped 6; count of bases not matched to a gene: 5. The CDR3 length is 16 residues. The CDR3 DNA is TGTGCCAGCAGCTTAGCGAACAGGGGGCCCGCCGGGGAGCTGTTTTTT. It codes for CASSLANRGPAGELFF. The complete variable domain, with remaining parts taken from reference TRBV7-9 and TRBJ2-2, reads DTGVSQNPRHKITKRGQNVTFRCDPISEHNRLYWYRQTLGQGPEFLTYFQNEAQLEKSRLLSDRFSAERPKGSFSTLEIQRTEQGDSAMYLCASSLANRGPAGELFFGEGSRLTVL.

This sequence joins TRBV6-5 and TRBJ1-5; D is unclear. The length of the CDR3 is 15 residues. CDR1 is MNHEY and CDR2 is SVGAGI in the germline V gene. V was shortened by 5 bases and J by 0 bases, with 11 bases between the two germline ends. The CDR3, as DNA: TGTGCCAGCAGTCCAGGACTCTATAGCAATCAGCCCCAGCATTTT. This encodes CASSPGLYSNQPQHF.

V and J are TRBV5-1 and TRBJ2-2; TRBD2 matches at 12 bases. The CDR3 runs 14 residues. Per germline, CDR1 SGHRS and CDR2 YFSETQ. Trimming cost V 4 bases and J 8 bases; bases outside gene matches: 3. The CDR3 coding sequence is TGCGCCAGCAGCACCGGGACTAGCGGGGGGGAGCTGTTTTTT. It translates to CASSTGTSGGELFF.

The chain joins TRBV12-3 or TRBV12-4 to TRBJ2-1, with D possibly matching TRBD2 (6 bases). V was cut by 4 bases and J by 7 bases, with 11 bases left in between. The CDR3 totals 13 residues. The CDR3 sequence is CASSWEERNEQFF. CDR3 bases: TGTGCCAGCAGTTGGGAGGAGAGGAATGAGCAGTTCTTC.

The rearrangement uses TRBV5-1 and TRBJ1-4; D perhaps matches TRBD1 (6 bases). Trimming stripped 0 bases from V and 5 bases from J, with 14 bases between. The germline V gene has CDR1 SGHRS and CDR2 YFSETQ. The CDR3 covers 16 residues. The CDR3 region is CASSLGQDWGNEKLFF. The CDR3 DNA sequence: TGCGCCAGCAGCTTGGGACAGGACTGGGGGAATGAAAAACTGTTTTTT.

V usage is TRBV5-1 and J usage is TRBJ1-2, with D tentatively TRBD1 (6 bases). This CDR3 comprises 16 residues. Trimming took off 2 bases at V and 5 bases at J, with 19 bases between the two ends. The germline V gene has CDR1 SGHRS and CDR2 YFSETQ. The CDR3 DNA is TGCGCCAGCAGCTTCGTTTTCGACAGGCATCGTTATGGCTACACCTTC. Protein: CASSFVFDRHRYGYTF.

The rearrangement uses TRBV7-9 and TRBJ2-3; 7 positions agree with TRBD2. The V gene's germline CDR1 is SEHNR and CDR2 FQNEAQ (reference sequence). The CDR3 loop spans 17 amino acids. With 4 bases clipped from V and 2 bases from J, the junction kept 12 bases outside the gene matches. CDR3 sequence (DNA): TGTGCCAGCAGCTCCAGCCGGATGGGAGGGATCACAGATACGCAGTATTTT. Protein product: CASSSSRMGGITDTQYF.

This clone was observed a handful of times. V and J are TRBV6-5 and TRBJ1-2; 11 nucleotides line up with TRBD1. Germline V gene lookup returns CDR1 MNHEY and CDR2 SVGAGI. The CDR3 extends over 13 amino acids. V was clipped by 8 bases and J by 5 bases; unmatched bases: 4. Here the CDR3 DNA reads TGTGCCAGCGGACAGGGGGCAAGATATGGCTACACCTTC. Its translation is CASGQGARYGYTF.

V gene TRBV7-9 combines with J gene TRBJ1-4, with D possibly TRBD1 on 5 matching bases. The CDR3 totals 17 residues. Trimming took 5 bases from V and 3 from J, leaving 19 bases between them. The germline V gene has CDR1 SEHNR and CDR2 FQNEAQ (reference sequence). The CDR3 nucleotides are TGTGCCAGCAGCCTGTATGGGGGGAAAGGAGCTAATGAAAAACTGTTTTTT. Protein: CASSLYGGKGANEKLFF.

V and J are TRBV28 and TRBJ2-7, with a possible D match to TRBD1 (5 bases). V lost 2 bases to trimming and J lost 6 bases, with 8 bases between them. The germline CDR1 and CDR2 sequences are MDHEN and SYDVKM. CDR3 length: 12 residues. The DNA of the CDR3 is TGTGCCAGCAGTTTAGGTCAGGGCGAGCAGTACTTC. This sequence encodes CASSLGQGEQYF.

This clone was detected once. The chain carries TRBV7-9 and TRBJ2-1; D not certain. With 0 bases removed from V and 0 bases from J, the gap between germline ends came to 12 bases. The length of the CDR3 is 17 residues. Germline lookup yields CDR1 SEHNR and CDR2 FQNEAQ (reference sequence). The CDR3: CASSLALAYSSYNEQFF. CDR3 bases: TGTGCCAGCAGCTTAGCGTTAGCCTATAGCTCCTACAATGAGCAGTTCTTC.

This clone was recorded only once. V usage is TRBV5-1 and J usage is TRBJ2-7, with a tentative D call TRBD2 (6 bases). The CDR3 is 13 residues long. Trimming removed 8 bases from V and 3 bases from J, with 15 bases in between. The germline V gene has CDR1 SGHRS and CDR2 YFSETQ. The CDR3 protein is CASHQTEGYEQYF. DNA for the CDR3: TGCGCCAGTCACCAGACGGAGGGCTACGAGCAGTACTTC. Filled out from reference TRBV5-1 and TRBJ2-7, the complete variable domain reads KAGVTQTPRYLIKTRGQQVTLSCSPISGHRSVSWYQQTPGQGLQFLFEYFSETQRNKGNFPGRFSGRQFSNSRSEMNVSTLELGDSALYLCASHQTEGYEQYFGPGTRLTVT.

V usage is TRBV14 and J usage is TRBJ1-2, with a tentative D call TRBD1 (5 bases). CDR3 length: 14 amino acids. Looked up from germline, CDR1 is SGHDN and CDR2 is FVKESK. V gave up 1 base and J gave up 4 bases, with 10 bases separating them. The CDR3 sequence is CASSQGSRVYGYTF. In nucleotides, the CDR3 is TGTGCCAGCAGCCAAGGATCCAGGGTCTATGGCTACACCTTC.

The genes are TRBV29-1 and TRBJ2-5; TRBD2 matches at 12 bases. CDR3 length: 15 residues. Per germline, CDR1 SQVTM and CDR2 ANQGSEA. Unmatched junction bases numbered 10, after V lost 6 bases and J lost 5 bases. The CDR3 spells CSVKPSGGAGETQYF. The CDR3 DNA is TGCAGCGTGAAGCCTAGCGGGGGGGCAGGGGAGACCCAGTACTTC.